This T cell receptor (beta chain) was sequenced during a study of identical twins. This clonotype was counted only a few times. Using its own MiXCR run on the 5' RACE reads, TCRdb lists one record per CDR3 protein. The sample yields hundreds of thousands of distinct CDR3 sequences, around 8.6% seen once. The data also belong to a second study, concerning yellow fever vaccine responses in identical twins.

The sample taken for sequencing was PBMCs. This clonotype was sampled from a woman between 18 and 29 years old in good health.

The DNA of the CDR3 is TGTGCCAGCAGTTACTCTCCGCCCTCTTTAAAGGGAACAGATACGCAGTATTTT. Encoded protein: CASSYSPPSLKGTDTQYF. The rearrangement joins TRBV6-5 to TRBJ2-3; D is uncertain. This CDR3 is built from 18 residues. V was trimmed by 0 bases and J by 3 bases, leaving 19 bases between them. CDR1 MNHEY and CDR2 SVGAGI come from the germline V gene.